The subject of this entry is one T cell receptor (beta chain). The antigen is not known. From germline, CDR1 is SGHAT and CDR2 FQNNGV. The CDR3 totals 15 residues. The V gene lost 7 bases and the J gene lost 4 bases, with 17 bases spanning the gap. The source of the sample is a study of OX40 agonist ivuxolimab in advanced cancers. Study information: A diagnosis of hepatocellular carcinoma, melanoma, renal cell or head and neck cancer was present in dose-escalation patients. Having had anti-PD-1, anti-PD-L1 or anti-CTLA-4 therapy before was allowed, and around 44% had some. Two patients with cutaneous melanoma and one with hepatocellular carcinoma, three in total, showed partial responses. General study results and limits: Clones of CD4+ and CD8+ blood T cells grew by week 6 at doses of 0.1 to 3.0 mg/kg.

Method: immunoSEQ multiplex PCR; TCRdb's copy keeps in-frame clones and lacks some. The table shows about 85,000 clones, with 65% to 90% occurring only once. Sequencing used CD4+ or CD8+ T cells sorted from blood, obtained in a trial of the OX40 agonist ivuxolimab. The chain joins TRBV11-2 to TRBJ1-3; the D gene is possibly TRBD1 (6 bases). The receptor's source is an adult with an advanced solid tumor such as melanoma, head and neck, liver or kidney cancer. This CDR3 reads CASTQNPTGGNTIYF. In nucleotides, the CDR3 is TGTGCCAGCACCCAAAATCCCACAGGGGGAAACACCATATATTTT.